A selection of T cell receptor beta chains follows, all from one sample in a study of sequential checkpoint blockade in melanoma. Only in-frame clones appear in the TCRdb table, and some are missing; sequencing was by immunoSEQ multiplex PCR. Of 1,200 to 1,500 clones listed, less than 30% were seen once; the top ten hold approximately 11%. The sequencing here drew on tumor tissue (inferred from file names), taken from a patient given nivolumab and ipilimumab in sequence. All receptors derive from a human donor with melanoma. Both conserved end residues are part of each CDR3. Fields, in order: V gene, clone size, D gene, J gene, CDR3 DNA, CDR3 protein. The D gene is left open where the match is weak. A clone size is listed for some rows: how often the clone was seen (once, few, many), or a class if it is expanded.

v_gene: TRBV18
abundance: -
d_gene: -
j_gene: TRBJ1-3
CDR3nt: TGTGCCAGCTCACCAAACAGGGTAGCAGATTGGTCGGGAAACACCATATATTTT
CDR3aa: CASSPNRVADWSGNTIYF

v_gene: TRBV5-1
abundance: -
d_gene: TRBD1
j_gene: TRBJ2-1
CDR3nt: TGCGCCAGCAGCCCAAGGGACAGGTGGGATGAGCAGTTCTTC
CDR3aa: CASSPRDRWDEQFF

v_gene: TRBV28
abundance: -
d_gene: TRBD1
j_gene: TRBJ1-5
CDR3nt: TGTGCCAGCAGATGGACAGGGGAGCAGCCCCAGCATTTT
CDR3aa: CASRWTGEQPQHF

v_gene: TRBV18
abundance: -
d_gene: TRBD2
j_gene: TRBJ2-1
CDR3nt: TGTGCCAGCTCACCACCGCTCACTAGCGCGCGAGGCGAGCAGTTCTTC
CDR3aa: CASSPPLTSARGEQFF

v_gene: TRBV6-7
abundance: -
d_gene: -
j_gene: TRBJ2-7
CDR3nt: TGTGCCAGCAATTTGGGAGCGGGTCCCTACGAGCAGTACTTC
CDR3aa: CASNLGAGPYEQYF

v_gene: TRBV11-3
abundance: medium-sized
d_gene: TRBD1
j_gene: TRBJ2-4
CDR3nt: TGTGCCAGCAGCCTAATACAGGGGGCCAAAAACATTCAGTACTTC
CDR3aa: CASSLIQGAKNIQYF

v_gene: TRBV8-2
abundance: few
d_gene: -
j_gene: TRBJ1-5
CDR3nt: TGTGCCAGCAGCCTTTACAGCCCGAGGGACAATCAGCCCCAGCATTTT
CDR3aa: CASSLYSPRDNQPQHF

v_gene: TRBV6-1
abundance: -
d_gene: -
j_gene: TRBJ2-2
CDR3nt: TGTGCCAGCAGTGAAGGACAGCCGAACACCGGGGAGCTGTTTTTT
CDR3aa: CASSEGQPNTGELFF

v_gene: TRBV6-8
abundance: few
d_gene: -
j_gene: TRBJ2-1
CDR3nt: TGTGCCAGCAGTTACCCTAGCTCCTACAATGAGCAGTTCTTC
CDR3aa: CASSYPSSYNEQFF

v_gene: TRBV11-3
abundance: few
d_gene: TRBD1
j_gene: TRBJ1-3
CDR3nt: TGTGCCAGCAGCTTAATCGGGACAGATGGCAACACCATATATTTT
CDR3aa: CASSLIGTDGNTIYF

v_gene: TRBV2
abundance: -
d_gene: -
j_gene: TRBJ1-5
CDR3nt: TGTGCCAGCAGTAGGGGGGCCACCAATCAGCCCCAGCATTTT
CDR3aa: CASSRGATNQPQHF

v_gene: TRBV11-3
abundance: large
d_gene: -
j_gene: TRBJ2-7
CDR3nt: TGTGCCAGCAGCTTGGAAGGGGTCGCTTCCTACGAGCAGTACTTC
CDR3aa: CASSLEGVASYEQYF

v_gene: TRBV28
abundance: -
d_gene: -
j_gene: TRBJ1-2
CDR3nt: TGTGCCAGCAGTCCCCGGGGGGGGGTTCCTGGCTACACCTTC
CDR3aa: CASSPRGGVPGYTF

v_gene: TRBV14
abundance: -
d_gene: TRBD1
j_gene: TRBJ2-7
CDR3nt: TGTGCCAGCAGCTGGGGACAGTCCTACGAGCAGTACTTC
CDR3aa: CASSWGQSYEQYF

v_gene: TRBV23-1
abundance: medium-sized
d_gene: TRBD2
j_gene: TRBJ2-1
CDR3nt: TGCGCCAGCAGCTTAAGTTTGGTAGCGGGAGGGTACAATGAGCAGTTCTTC
CDR3aa: CASSLSLVAGGYNEQFF

v_gene: TRBV4-1
abundance: -
d_gene: TRBD1
j_gene: TRBJ1-5
CDR3nt: TGCGCCAGCAGCCAAGATCGACAGGGGAGCCAGCCCCAGCATTTT
CDR3aa: CASSQDRQGSQPQHF

v_gene: TRBV19
abundance: -
d_gene: -
j_gene: TRBJ2-6
CDR3nt: TGTGCCAGTAGTTCGGGACATATCCCCCCTGGGGCCAACGTCCTGACTTTC
CDR3aa: CASSSGHIPPGANVLTF

v_gene: TRBV19
abundance: -
d_gene: TRBD2
j_gene: TRBJ2-1
CDR3nt: TGTGCCAGTAGTATAGAGTCTAGCGGGAAAGGGAATGAGCAGTTCTTC
CDR3aa: CASSIESSGKGNEQFF

v_gene: TRBV28
abundance: -
d_gene: -
j_gene: TRBJ1-5
CDR3nt: TGTGCCAGCGTTACGGGGGGGGCCGGTCAGCCCCAGCATTTT
CDR3aa: CASVTGGAGQPQHF

v_gene: TRBV11-3
abundance: large
d_gene: -
j_gene: TRBJ1-4
CDR3nt: TGTGCCAGCAGCTTTATTCGTGGGGGATCGCAGGAAAAACTGTTTTTT
CDR3aa: CASSFIRGGSQEKLFF

v_gene: TRBV11-3
abundance: large
d_gene: TRBD2
j_gene: TRBJ2-7
CDR3nt: TGTGCCAGCAGCTTGCTGGTAGCGGGCGCCTCCTACGAGCAGTACTTC
CDR3aa: CASSLLVAGASYEQYF